This TCR beta chain was captured by sequencing in a study of shared clonotypes between healthy human individuals. This CDR3 has 14 amino acids. Looked up from germline, CDR1 is MNHNS and CDR2 is SASEGT. The ends were cut back, 4 bases at V and 2 bases at J, with 10 bases in the middle. CD8 cells classed as naive were CD45RO-negative and positively selected for CCR7, excluding terminally differentiated effector memory CD45RA+ cells. Caucasian adults residing in Nashville, Tennessee made up all the donors. Using immunoSEQ multiplex PCR, the repertoire was profiled, and TCRdb retains in-frame clones only, with some absent. The sample shows 800,000 to 950,000 clones, approximately 97% of them seen only once.

This TCR derives from a man aged 30 to 39 in good health. The sample was naive CD8+ T cells sorted from blood. The chain combines TRBV6-1 with TRBJ2-3; perhaps TRBD2 as D (6 bases). The CDR3 coding sequence is TGTGCCAGCAGTGTTAGCGGCTACACAGATACGCAGTATTTT. This encodes CASSVSGYTDTQYF.